Below are 24 T cell receptor beta chains sequenced from a single sample in a study of blood T cell repertoires in COVID-19. Profiled with immunoSEQ multiplex PCR; TCRdb holds only in-frame clones, not every one. The sample carries over 250,000 clones, 75% to 90% recorded once. Material for sequencing was peripheral blood. Every receptor here comes from a woman in her 70s with COVID-19, enrolled during active disease.

The count of this clone is one. The V gene is TRBV2, the J gene TRBJ2-3, with 9 nucleotides matching TRBD2. The V gene's germline CDR1 is SNHLY and CDR2 FYNNEI. The CDR3 contains 17 residues. The junction had 10 bases not matched to a gene; V was cut back by 2 bases and J by 4 bases. This CDR3 reads CASSENLAGGTADTQYF. The CDR3 DNA sequence: TGTGCCAGCAGTGAAAATCTTGCGGGGGGGACGGCAGATACGCAGTATTTT. Variable domain in full (rest from reference TRBV2 and TRBJ2-3): EPEVTQTPSHQVTQMGQEVILRCVPISNHLYFYWYRQILGQKVEFLVSFYNNEISEKSEIFDDQFSVERPDGSNFTLKIRSTKLEDSAMYFCASSENLAGGTADTQYFGPGTRLTVL.

The chain couples TRBV24-1 to TRBJ2-2; TRBD1 agrees at 10 bases. Germline V gives CDR1 KGHDR, CDR2 SFDVKD. Germline trimming cut 5 bases from V and 3 bases from J; bases unmatched to any gene: 5. The CDR3 totals 16 residues. The CDR3 loop is CATSGPTGGDTGELFF. DNA of the CDR3: TGTGCCACCAGTGGACCGACAGGGGGCGACACCGGGGAGCTGTTTTTT.

This clone was observed a few times. CDR3 protein: CASSLNPRTEAFF. CDR3 in DNA: TGTGCCAGCAGTCTTAACCCCAGGACTGAAGCTTTCTTT. The chain combines TRBV14 with TRBJ1-1; D call uncertain. Trimming left V 6 bases short and J 5 bases short, with 13 bases between. The CDR3 totals 13 residues. Germline V lookup: CDR1 SGHDN, CDR2 FVKESK.

This sequence joins TRBV7-9 and TRBJ1-1; 9 bases match TRBD1. The V gene's germline CDR1 is SEHNR and CDR2 FQNEAQ (reference sequence). The CDR3 is made up of 14 amino acids. V dropped 4 bases and J dropped 2; count of bases not matched to a gene: 2. CDR3 sequence reads: CASSSTGGNTEAFF. CDR3 nucleotides: TGTGCCAGCAGCTCCACAGGGGGCAACACTGAAGCTTTCTTT.

V gene TRBV6-2 or TRBV6-3 combines with J gene TRBJ2-5, with 8 nucleotides matching TRBD2. The V gene's germline CDR1 is MNHEY and CDR2 SVGEGT. After removal of 4 bases from V and 4 bases from J, the junction contained 8 bases not matched to a gene. The length of the CDR3 is 15 residues. CDR3 sequence reads: CASSSTLRGGETQYF. In DNA, the CDR3 is TGTGCCAGCAGTTCTACCTTACGGGGGGGAGAGACCCAGTACTTC.

The chain links TRBV6-5 to TRBJ2-1; a weak D match, TRBD2 (7 bases). Trimming stripped 2 bases from V and 7 bases from J, with 15 bases between. This CDR3 is built from 15 residues. Per the germline V gene, CDR1 is MNHEY and CDR2 is SVGAGI. The CDR3 sequence is CASSYEGGPYNEQFF. The CDR3 nucleotides read TGTGCCAGCAGTTACGAGGGGGGGCCATATAATGAGCAGTTCTTC.

This CDR3 is CASSSTGIYTEAFF. CDR3 DNA: TGCGCCAGCAGCTCGACAGGTATCTACACTGAAGCTTTCTTT. The chain recombines TRBV5-1 with TRBJ1-1; a weak D match, TRBD1 (6 bases). Looked up from germline, CDR1 is SGHRS and CDR2 is YFSETQ. CDR3 length equals 14 residues. V lost 3 bases and J 3 bases, leaving 12 bases between the germline ends.

This sequence joins TRBV12-3 or TRBV12-4 and TRBJ1-1, with 7 nucleotides matching TRBD1. The CDR3 has 13 residues. With V trimmed by 6 bases and J by 3 bases, 4 bases remained unmatched. As DNA, the CDR3 is TGTGCCAGCAGAAGGGGACAGCACACTGAAGCTTTCTTT. It yields the protein CASRRGQHTEAFF.

The rearrangement joins TRBV6-5 to TRBJ2-2, with D possibly being TRBD2 (6 bases). V dropped 5 bases and J dropped 7 bases, with 17 bases sitting between them. The CDR3 extends over 15 amino acids. Germline V gives CDR1 MNHEY, CDR2 SVGAGI. CDR3 coding DNA: TGTGCCAGCAGTCTGCGGGGTTCTTCGGACGGGGAGCTGTTTTTT. As protein: CASSLRGSSDGELFF.

The chain links TRBV28 to TRBJ2-5, with D possibly being TRBD1 (6 bases). The CDR3 consists of 14 residues. Germline V gene data show CDR1 as MDHEN and CDR2 as SYDVKM. Deletions cut 5 bases from V and 2 bases from J, with 12 bases between. The CDR3 sequence: CASSITDRQETQYF. The CDR3 DNA is TGTGCCAGCAGTATAACCGACAGGCAAGAGACCCAGTACTTC. The full variable domain, in which reference TRBV28 and TRBJ2-5 provide the parts outside the CDR3, is DVKVTQSSRYLVKRTGEKVFLECVQDMDHENMFWYRQDPGLGLRLIYFSYDVKMKEKGDIPEGYSVSREKKERFSLILESASTNQTSMYLCASSITDRQETQYFGPGTRLLVL.

The genes are TRBV11-3 and TRBJ2-1; 10 bases align to TRBD2. Per germline, CDR1 SGHNT and CDR2 YENEEA. The length of the CDR3 is 14 residues. The V and J ends lost 3 bases and 7 bases, in that order; junction bases with no gene match: 3. CDR3 sequence: CASSFSGGVNEQFF. The CDR3 nucleotides are TGTGCCAGCAGCTTCAGCGGGGGGGTAAATGAGCAGTTCTTC.

This clone showed up just once. This chain links TRBV7-2 with TRBJ2-1; 8 bases are shared with TRBD2. Trimming at V came to 5 bases and at J to 4 bases, leaving 19 bases not matched to a gene. Germline assignment: CDR1 SGHTA and CDR2 FQGNSA. This CDR3 contains 19 residues. The CDR3 DNA follows: TGTGCCAGCAGCGCCCCGCCGTCTGAGCTAGCGGGTTTTTACAATGAGCAGTTCTTC. It codes for CASSAPPSELAGFYNEQFF.

To note about this clone: The sample holds other DNA sequences that translate to the same CDR3. The chain carries TRBV9 and TRBJ1-1; a weak D match, TRBD1 (5 bases). CDR3 length: 14 residues. From germline, CDR1 is SGDLS and CDR2 YYNGEE. Trimming cost V 0 bases and J 0 bases, with 6 bases left between them. The CDR3 sequence: CASSVGGVNTEAFF. The DNA of the CDR3 is TGTGCCAGCAGCGTAGGGGGGGTGAACACTGAAGCTTTCTTT.

V and J are TRBV19 and TRBJ1-2, with 9 nucleotides matching TRBD1. CDR1 and CDR2 from the germline V gene are LNHDA and SQIVND (reference sequence). V shed 3 bases and J 5 bases; nucleotides not matched to a gene: 4. The CDR3 has 14 amino acids. CDR3 bases: TGTGCCAGTAGTATGGGACAGGGAGAGTATGGCTACACCTTC. Its translation is CASSMGQGEYGYTF. The full variable domain, with the rest looked up from reference TRBV19 and TRBJ1-2, is DGGITQSPKYLFRKEGQNVTLSCEQNLNHDAMYWYRQDPGQGLRLIYYSQIVNDFQKGDIAEGYSVSREKKESFPLTVTSAQKNPTAFYLCASSMGQGEYGYTFGSGTRLTVV.

The chain employs TRBV27 and TRBJ1-1; D might be TRBD1 (6 bases). CDR3 length equals 13 residues. The V end was cut by 6 bases, the J end by 6 bases, with 14 bases between. Germline V CDR1 and CDR2: MNHEY, SMNVEV (reference sequence). The CDR3 region is CASSPGHRAEAFF. CDR3 sequence (DNA): TGTGCCAGCAGCCCGGGACATAGGGCTGAAGCTTTCTTT.

A few counts support this clone. The chain couples TRBV6-5 to TRBJ1-2, with a tentative D call TRBD1 (5 bases). Germline-derived CDR1 and CDR2 are MNHEY and SVGAGI. V lost 6 bases and J 0 bases, leaving 11 bases between the germline ends. The CDR3 loop spans 14 amino acids. CDR3 DNA sequence: TGTGCCAGCAGCTGGACACCTACTAACTATGGCTACACCTTC. Translating gives CASSWTPTNYGYTF.

This clone was picked up one time. The V gene is TRBV2, the J gene TRBJ2-5; TRBD2 agrees at 7 bases. V was pared by 0 bases and J by 4 bases, with 14 bases of the junction left unmatched. Germline V gene data show CDR1 as SNHLY and CDR2 as FYNNEI. The CDR3 consists of 18 residues. CDR3 sequence (DNA): TGTGCCAGCAGTGAAGCGCTTCACTGGTCGGGGGGAGGAGAGACCCAGTACTTC. Protein sequence: CASSEALHWSGGGETQYF.

The DNA of the CDR3 is TGCGCCAGCAGCTGGGCCCGGGGTTCGTACGAGCAGTACTTC. It translates to CASSWARGSYEQYF. The genes are TRBV5-1 and TRBJ2-7; TRBD2 might be the D (5 bases). The V and J ends lost 3 bases and 4 bases respectively, with 14 bases between them. Germline V CDR1 and CDR2: SGHRS, YFSETQ. CDR3 length equals 14 residues.

V gene TRBV25-1 combines with J gene TRBJ1-5; D gene ambiguous. Germline values: CDR1 MGHDK, CDR2 SYGVNS. The CDR3 has 13 amino acids. V was trimmed by 5 bases and J by 4 bases, leaving 9 bases between them. CDR3 bases: TGTGCCAGCAGTCCTGGCAGAAATCAGCCCCAGCATTTT. Protein product: CASSPGRNQPQHF.

The chain employs TRBV10-3 and TRBJ1-1; D is unresolved. Trimming left V 8 bases short and J 1 base short, with 17 bases between. The CDR3 is made up of 15 amino acids. The germline gives CDR1 ENHRY, CDR2 SYGVKD. The CDR3 bases are TGTGCCATCTCTCGAAGGGAGCAGCCGAACACTGAAGCTTTCTTT. This translates into CAISRREQPNTEAFF.

This chain connects TRBV6-5 to TRBJ2-7; 7 bases agree with TRBD1. After removal of 8 bases from V and 3 bases from J, the junction contained 10 bases not matched to a gene. Per the germline V gene, CDR1 is MNHEY and CDR2 is SVGAGI. The CDR3 extends over 14 amino acids. The CDR3 DNA is TGTGCCAGCGGCTATCCTTGGACAGGCTACGAGCAGTACTTC. This translates into CASGYPWTGYEQYF.

The V call is TRBV19, the J call TRBJ1-2; 9 nucleotides align to TRBD1. The V and J ends lost 5 bases and 4 bases, in that order; junction bases with no gene match: 11. The CDR3 is made up of 16 amino acids. Germline values: CDR1 LNHDA, CDR2 SQIVND (reference sequence). The CDR3 DNA sequence: TGTGCCAGTAGTGTAACCGGGACAGGGAGCCTCTATGGCTACACCTTC. It codes for CASSVTGTGSLYGYTF.

This chain joins TRBV5-1 and TRBJ2-3; a possible D gene is TRBD1 (5 bases). V was trimmed by 2 bases and J by 1 base, leaving 5 bases between them. Germline V CDR1 and CDR2: SGHRS, YFSETQ. This CDR3 has 13 amino acids. The CDR3 protein is CASSLQGTDTQYF. CDR3 DNA sequence: TGCGCCAGCAGCTTACAGGGCACAGATACGCAGTATTTT.

This sequence joins TRBV10-2 and TRBJ1-1, with TRBD1 as a possible D gene (5 bases). CDR1 is WSHSY, CDR2 SAAADI, per germline. This CDR3 spans 12 amino acids. V was clipped by 7 bases and J by 5 bases, with 11 bases between them. CDR3 in amino acids: CASTEGRTEAFF. The CDR3 DNA sequence: TGCGCCAGCACGGAGGGGAGGACTGAAGCTTTCTTT.